This record concerns one TCR beta chain sequence. Its target is unknown. The PCR employed 60 Vbeta primers together with 13 Jbeta primers. TCRdb's table, derived via immunoSEQ multiplex PCR, lists solely in-frame clones and lacks some. The table records over 150,000 clones, around 77% of them present only once. The sample originates from a study of cytomegalovirus exposure and HLA in healthy donors. CDR3 length equals 18 residues. The germline gives CDR1 SGHNT, CDR2 YYREEE (reference sequence). Between the trimmed V and J ends, which lost 0 bases and 4 bases, there was a span of 21 bases. Study results and caveats: It was in a later analysis that TCR association rates were seen to vary by HLA locus, highest for DRB1 and lowest for HLA-C.

The chain combines TRBV5-4 with TRBJ2-3, with D possibly matching TRBD2 (5 bases). This TCR came from a woman aged 45-65 years in good health and CMV-seropositive. Source material: PBMCs. The CDR3 DNA follows: TGTGCCAGCAGCTTGGTCGGAGGACTCCCCCGTAGTTCAGATACGCAGTATTTT. This gives the protein CASSLVGGLPRSSDTQYF. Variable domain in full (rest from reference TRBV5-4 and TRBJ2-3): ETGVTQSPTHLIKTRGQQVTLRCSSQSGHNTVSWYQQALGQGPQFIFQYYREEENGRGNFPPRFSGLQFPNYSSELNVNALELDDSALYLCASSLVGGLPRSSDTQYFGPGTRLTVL.